Given below is one TCR beta chain in context. These data belong to a study of blood T cell repertoires in COVID-19. Study at large: Some COVID-19 samples were acute and others convalescent; all came from the United States, Italy and Spain. The cDNA or gDNA used as material had been derived from T cells, B-cell-depleted T cells, or PBMCs.

Germline CDR1 reads MNHEY; CDR2 reads SVGAGI. Germline trimming cut 5 bases from V and 2 bases from J; bases unmatched to any gene: 5. The CDR3 is made up of 14 amino acids. TCRdb's copy holds only in-frame clones and misses some; the assay was immunoSEQ multiplex PCR. The sample carries about 150,000 clones, 65% to 90% recorded once. This TCR was sampled from a woman between 45 and 65 years old in a cohort sampled during active or convalescent COVID-19. This chain joins TRBV6-5 and TRBJ1-1; TRBD1 aligns across 7 bases. Sequencing used peripheral blood. CDR3: CASSQGQTNTEAFF. The CDR3 DNA reads as TGTGCCAGCAGTCAGGGACAGACTAACACTGAAGCTTTCTTT.